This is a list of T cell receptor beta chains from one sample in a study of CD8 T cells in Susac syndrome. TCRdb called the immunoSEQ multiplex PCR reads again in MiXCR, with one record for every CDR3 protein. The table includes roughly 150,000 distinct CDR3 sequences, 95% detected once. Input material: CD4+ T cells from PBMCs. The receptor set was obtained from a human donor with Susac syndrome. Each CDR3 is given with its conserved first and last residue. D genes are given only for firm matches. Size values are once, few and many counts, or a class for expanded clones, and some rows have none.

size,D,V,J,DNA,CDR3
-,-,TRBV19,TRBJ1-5,TGTGCCAGTAGTGCGGATTATAGCAATCAGCCCCAGCATTTT,CASSADYSNQPQHF
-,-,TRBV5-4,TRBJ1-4,TGTGCCAGCAGCCGACAGGATGAAAAACTGTTTTTT,CASSRQDEKLFF
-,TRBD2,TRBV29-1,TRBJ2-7,TGCAGCGTTACGGGACCTAGCGGGGTTGTGCGGGAGCAGTACTTC,CSVTGPSGVVREQYF
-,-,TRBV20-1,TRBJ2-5,TGCAGTGCTCCAAGAGTGGAGACCCAGTACTTC,CSAPRVETQYF
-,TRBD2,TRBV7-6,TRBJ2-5,TGTGCCAGCAGCCCCACTAGCGGACGAGAGACCCAGTACTTC,CASSPTSGRETQYF
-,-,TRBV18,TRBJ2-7,TGTGCCAGCTCACCGCTGACAGGTAGCTACGAGCAGTACTTC,CASSPLTGSYEQYF
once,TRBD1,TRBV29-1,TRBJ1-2,TGCAGCGTTGGGGGACAGGGCTTCGGCTACACCTTC,CSVGGQGFGYTF
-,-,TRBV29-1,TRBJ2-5,TGCAGCGTTGATAGTCAGGCCCGGTACCAAGAGACCCAGTACTTC,CSVDSQARYQETQYF
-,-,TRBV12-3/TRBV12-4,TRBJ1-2,TGTGCCAGCAGTTCGCTCCGACTAGGATTCTATGGCTACACCTTC,CASSSLRLGFYGYTF
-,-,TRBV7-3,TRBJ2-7,TGTGCCAGCAGCCTCAGCGGAGGTGCCTACGAGCAGTACTTC,CASSLSGGAYEQYF
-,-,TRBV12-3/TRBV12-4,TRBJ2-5,TGTGCCAGCACTTCCCGCGCGGACCAAGAGACCCAGTACTTC,CASTSRADQETQYF
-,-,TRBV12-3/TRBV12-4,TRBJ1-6,TGTGCCAGCAGTGCGACGCCTAATTCACCCCTCCACTTT,CASSATPNSPLHF
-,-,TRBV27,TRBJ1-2,TGTGCCAGCAGTTTAAATGGCTATGGCTACACCTTC,CASSLNGYGYTF
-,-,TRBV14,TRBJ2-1,TGTGCCAGCAGGAGGCCCGGCTACAATGAGCAGTTCTTC,CASRRPGYNEQFF
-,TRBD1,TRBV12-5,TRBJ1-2,TGTGCTAGTGGTTTGGCAACCGGGACAGGGGATGGCTACACCTTC,CASGLATGTGDGYTF
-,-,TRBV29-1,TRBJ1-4,TGCAGCGTTGAAGACGGGAAAAAACTGTTTTTT,CSVEDGKKLFF
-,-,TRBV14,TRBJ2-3,TGTGCCAGCAGCCGCCACGGGACACAAACAGATACGCAGTATTTT,CASSRHGTQTDTQYF
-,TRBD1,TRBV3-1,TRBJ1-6,TGTGCCAGCCGCTCAGGTGACAGGGGAATTAATTCACCCCTCCACTTT,CASRSGDRGINSPLHF
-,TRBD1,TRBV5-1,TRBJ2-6,TGCGCCAGCAGCGCCCCACAGGGGACTGGGGCCAACGTCCTGACTTTC,CASSAPQGTGANVLTF
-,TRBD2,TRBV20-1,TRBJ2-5,TGCAGTGCTAGATTCCCTAGCGGGGGGTTCCAAGAGACCCAGTACTTC,CSARFPSGGFQETQYF
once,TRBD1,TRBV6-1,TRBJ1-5,TGTGCCAGCAAGACAGGGCCCAATCAGCCCCAGCATTTT,CASKTGPNQPQHF
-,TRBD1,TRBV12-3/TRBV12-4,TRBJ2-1,TGTGCCAGCAGTTTAGAGGACAGGGCCTACAATGAGCAGTTCTTC,CASSLEDRAYNEQFF
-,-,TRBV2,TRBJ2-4,TGTGCCAGCAGCGACACAAGAACAGATTCCAAAAACATTCAGTACTTC,CASSDTRTDSKNIQYF
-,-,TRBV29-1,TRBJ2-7,TGCAGCGCTCAGGGGACCTACGAGCAGTACTTC,CSAQGTYEQYF
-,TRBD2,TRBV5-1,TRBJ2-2,TGCGCCAGCGGCACTAGCGGAAGTTGGACCGGGGAGCTGTTTTTT,CASGTSGSWTGELFF
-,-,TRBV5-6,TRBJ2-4,TGTGCCAGCAGCGCGGGGAAAAACATTCAGTACTTC,CASSAGKNIQYF
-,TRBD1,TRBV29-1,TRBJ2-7,TGCAGCGTTCTGACAGGGGAGGACGAGCAGTACTTC,CSVLTGEDEQYF
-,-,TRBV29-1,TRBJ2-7,TGCAGCGTTGGCGAGGCCTACGAGCAGTACTTC,CSVGEAYEQYF
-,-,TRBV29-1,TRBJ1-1,TGCAGCGTTGAAGCGGGGAACACTGAAGCTTTCTTT,CSVEAGNTEAFF
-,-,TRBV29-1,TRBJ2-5,TGCAGCGTTCAAGACAGTTTTGTGGGGGAGACCCAGTACTTC,CSVQDSFVGETQYF
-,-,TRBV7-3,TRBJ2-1,TGTGCCAGCAGCTTACTAGCGAACAATGAGCAGTTCTTC,CASSLLANNEQFF
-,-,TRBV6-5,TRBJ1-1,TGTGCCAGCAGTTACGGGGCGGTGAACACTGAAGCTTTCTTT,CASSYGAVNTEAFF
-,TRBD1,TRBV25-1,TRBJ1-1,TGTGCCAGCGTGGGGACAGGGGGAACTGAAGCTTTCTTT,CASVGTGGTEAFF
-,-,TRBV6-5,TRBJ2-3,TGTGCCAGCAGTTACGAAACTAGCACAGATACGCAGTATTTT,CASSYETSTDTQYF
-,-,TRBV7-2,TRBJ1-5,TGTGCCAGCAGCCCGACAAGTTCCTATAATCAGCCCCAGCATTTT,CASSPTSSYNQPQHF
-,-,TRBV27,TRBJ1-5,TGTGCCAGCAGTCCGGGGACGGATACTCAGCCCCAGCATTTT,CASSPGTDTQPQHF
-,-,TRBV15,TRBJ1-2,TGTGCCACCAGCATGCAGGGCTATGGCTACACCTTC,CATSMQGYGYTF
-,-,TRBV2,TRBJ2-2,TGTGCCAGCATCGGGGGCGCGGGTGCCGGGGAGCTGTTTTTT,CASIGGAGAGELFF
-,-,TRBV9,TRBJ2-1,TGTGCCAGCAGCCCGGCGGGGATCCTCAATGAGCAGTTCTTC,CASSPAGILNEQFF
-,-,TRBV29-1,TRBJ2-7,TGCAGCGTTACCACAGGGCCCTACGAGCAGTACTTC,CSVTTGPYEQYF
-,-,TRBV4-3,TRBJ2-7,TGCGCCAGCAGCCCCCCCCGACCGAGACCCTACGAGCAGTACTTC,CASSPPRPRPYEQYF
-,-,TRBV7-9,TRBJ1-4,TGTGCCAGCAGCTTACCTACAGGCCGAAAACTGTTTTTT,CASSLPTGRKLFF
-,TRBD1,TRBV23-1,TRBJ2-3,TGCGCCAGCAGTCTGAGGGTCGGGACAGGGGGCGTGGGCACAGATACGCAGTATTTT,CASSLRVGTGGVGTDTQYF
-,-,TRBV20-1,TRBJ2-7,TGCAGTGCTTCTGGGGGCTCCTACGAGCAGTACTTC,CSASGGSYEQYF
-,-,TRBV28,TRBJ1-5,TGTGCCATCGTTACAGGGCGTCAGCCCCAGCATTTT,CAIVTGRQPQHF
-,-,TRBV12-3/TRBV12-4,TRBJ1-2,TGTGCCAGCAGTTTAGAGGGGGTCTATGGCTACACCTTC,CASSLEGVYGYTF
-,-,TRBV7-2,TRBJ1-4,TGTGCCAGCAGCCTCCCGGCTGGCGGTAATGAAAAACTGTTTTTT,CASSLPAGGNEKLFF
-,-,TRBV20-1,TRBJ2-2,TGCAGTGCTAGAAAAATCGGGGAGCTGTTTTTT,CSARKIGELFF
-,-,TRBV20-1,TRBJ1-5,TGCAGTGCTAGGGGGGGACGGAATAGCAATCAGCCCCAGCATTTT,CSARGGRNSNQPQHF
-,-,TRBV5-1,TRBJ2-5,TGCGCCAGCAGCCCCTCCACCCAGGGGAGGCAAGAGACCCAGTACTTC,CASSPSTQGRQETQYF
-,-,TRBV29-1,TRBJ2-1,TGCAGCGTTGACCTTGCGCGGACTAAGCAGTTCTTC,CSVDLARTKQFF
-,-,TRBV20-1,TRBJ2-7,TGCAGTGTCACCCTCGGCTACGAGCAGTACTTC,CSVTLGYEQYF
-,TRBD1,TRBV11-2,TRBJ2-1,TGTGCCAGCAGCTTAGCTCCGGGACAGGGGGTCAATGAGCAGTTCTTC,CASSLAPGQGVNEQFF
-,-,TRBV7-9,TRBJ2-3,TGTGCCAGCAGCTTAGGGTCTACTAGCACAGATACGCAGTATTTT,CASSLGSTSTDTQYF
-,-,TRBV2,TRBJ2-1,TGTGCCAGCGGTAGGACCCACAATGAGCAGTTCTTC,CASGRTHNEQFF